A single TCR beta chain is shown here with its context. Its cognate antigen has yet to be identified. No qualities accompany the bases; no much larger clone lies one base away. The library was generated by the immunoSEQ multiplex PCR assay. In TCRdb, the immuneACCESS table is reduced to in-frame sequences with V and J assigned. These tables do not hold every clone; where another copy was compared, an unresolved V gene accounts for under half, and the others remain unexplained. This sample is represented by 70,000 to 80,000 clones; about 93% of them were singletons. Jointly, the top ten make up over 0.8% of the sample. This record belongs to a study of T cell changes during pregnancy in multiple sclerosis (dated by TCRdb to between 2018 and 2021). Regarding the study in general: Changes in the T cell repertoire over the course of pregnancy were examined in this study in women with multiple sclerosis.

The source was peripheral blood, collected in the first trimester of pregnancy. The sequence derives from a female donor with multiple sclerosis, enrolled in a pregnancy study.

The nucleotides are TGTGCCAGCAGCTTAGCGCTCGACAGGGGCCGTAATGAAAAACTGTTTTTT. This translates into CASSLALDRGRNEKLFF. The chain uses TRBV7-9 and TRBJ1-4; TRBD1 agrees with 8 junctional bases. The CDR3 holds 17 amino acids from the cysteine to the phenylalanine. Only the CDR3 DNA stays, 51 bases, in frame from base 1. CDR1 and CDR2 (SEHNR, FQNEAQ) derive from the germline V gene (reference sequence). V is cut back by 0 bases and J by 4 bases, with 7 bases in the junction unmatched.